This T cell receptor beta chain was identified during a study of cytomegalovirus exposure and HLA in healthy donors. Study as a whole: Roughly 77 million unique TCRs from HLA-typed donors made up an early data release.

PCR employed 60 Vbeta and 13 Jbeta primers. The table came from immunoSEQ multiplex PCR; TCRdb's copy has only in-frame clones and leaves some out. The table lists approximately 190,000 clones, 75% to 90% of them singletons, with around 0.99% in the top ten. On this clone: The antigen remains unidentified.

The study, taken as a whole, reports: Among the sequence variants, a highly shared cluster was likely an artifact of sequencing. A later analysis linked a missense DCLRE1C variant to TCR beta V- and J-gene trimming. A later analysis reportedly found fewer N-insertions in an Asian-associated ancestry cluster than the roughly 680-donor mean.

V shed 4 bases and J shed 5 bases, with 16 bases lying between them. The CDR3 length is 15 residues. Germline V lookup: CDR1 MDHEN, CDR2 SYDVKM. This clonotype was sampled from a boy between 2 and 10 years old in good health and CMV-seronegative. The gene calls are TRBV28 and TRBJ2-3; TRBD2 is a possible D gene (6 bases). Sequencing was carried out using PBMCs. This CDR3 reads CASSSPRRVVDTQYF. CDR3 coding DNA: TGTGCCAGCAGTTCACCTAGGAGGGTTGTAGATACGCAGTATTTT.